Detailed here is one T cell receptor (beta chain). This sample was taken from a study of blood T cell repertoires in COVID-19. In the study overall: COVID-19 samples from acute and convalescent phases originated in the United States, Italy and Spain. T cells, B-cell-depleted T cells, or PBMCs provided the cDNA or gDNA that served as material.

The Seattle patients, enrolled during active infection, were followed longitudinally. Original methodology: For nucleated cells, counts were estimated from reference gene primer amplification. TCRdb's copy holds only in-frame clones and misses some; the assay was immunoSEQ multiplex PCR. The V and J calls and clone size were taken over from that table, and D and trimming were inferred from the DNA. This table holds about 180,000 clones, approximately 85% found once. The CDR3 runs 15 residues. The ends lost 6 bases at V and 4 bases at J; junction bases unmatched: 7. CDR1 and CDR2 from the germline V gene are SNHLY and FYNNEI.

This clonotype was sampled from an older man with COVID-19, enrolled during active disease. Sequencing was performed on peripheral blood. This sequence joins TRBV2 and TRBJ1-2; 11 nucleotides align to TRBD1. CDR3 amino acids: CASRSRTGGGYGYTF. The CDR3 bases are TGTGCCAGCAGGAGCCGGACAGGGGGCGGCTATGGCTACACCTTC.